This paragraph covers one T cell receptor beta chain sequence. Its antigen remains unidentified. With 60 Vbeta and 13 Jbeta primers, the PCR was carried out. Profiled with immunoSEQ multiplex PCR; TCRdb holds only in-frame clones, not every one. Among some 91,000 clones listed, approximately 78% were seen once. The CDR3 contains 15 residues. Trimming cost V 5 bases and J 5 bases; bases outside gene matches: 9. Germline V gene lookup returns CDR1 MDHEN and CDR2 SYDVKM. These data originate in a study of cytomegalovirus exposure and HLA in healthy donors. General study results and limits: Within the data, a cluster of highly shared sequence variants was likely a sequencing artifact.

The chain couples TRBV28 to TRBJ1-5, with 7 bases that match TRBD1. Specimen: PBMCs. This receptor was obtained from a woman aged 60-75 years in good health and CMV-seronegative. Here the CDR3 reads CASSGPTGNYQPQHF. Here the CDR3 DNA reads TGTGCCAGCAGTGGGCCGACAGGGAATTATCAGCCCCAGCATTTT.